This T cell receptor (beta chain) stems from a study of T-cell memory formation after mild COVID-19. At the level of the study: Among the donors, TCR clusters were largely specific to each donor.

This clonotype was observed a few times. In TCRdb, the 5' RACE reads were re-called with MiXCR into one record per CDR3 protein. The table shows 80,000 to 95,000 distinct CDR3 sequences, with approximately 25% occurring only once. Input material: PBMCs or a T cell subset sorted from them (not recorded which). The receptor was derived from a man aged 18 to 30 who had mild COVID-19 (a few samples of this study predate the infection). Cell type and time point are not known.

The CDR3 sequence is CASSYSRSSNQPQHF. In nucleotides, the CDR3 is TGTGCCAGCAGTTACTCCAGGTCGAGCAATCAGCCCCAGCATTTT. The J gene is TRBJ1-5, the V gene TRBV6-5; D gene uncertain. The V gene lost 0 bases and the J gene lost 1 base, with 7 bases spanning the gap. CDR1 MNHEY and CDR2 SVGAGI come from the germline V gene. The CDR3 sequence is 15 residues long.